These 30 T cell receptor beta chains originate from one sample sequenced in a study of blood T cell repertoires in COVID-19. The repertoire was sequenced with immunoSEQ multiplex PCR; TCRdb's copy has only in-frame clones and lacks some. The top ten hold 35% to 55% of the sample, which has 150,000 or so clones, 84% seen once. The source material was peripheral blood. These receptors were taken from a human donor in a cohort sampled during active COVID-19.

The chain is built from TRBV3-1 (or the pseudogene TRBV3-2) and TRBJ1-2; D call uncertain. This CDR3 spans 14 amino acids. Germline CDR1 is LGHDT and CDR2 is YNNKEL (reference sequence). V lost 4 bases and J lost 7, with 16 bases in between. This CDR3 is CASSPREASGGYTF. The CDR3 nucleotides read TGTGCCAGCAGCCCCCGGGAGGCTTCGGGTGGCTACACCTTC.

The chain uses TRBV6-5 and TRBJ1-2; 9 bases align to TRBD1. Germline V gene data show CDR1 as MNHEY and CDR2 as SVGAGI. V trimming: 7 bases; J trimming: 7 bases; junction bases outside the gene matches: 13. This CDR3 region has 15 residues. The CDR3 DNA reads as TGTGCCAGCAAGACCGACAGGGGGTTCGTGGGTGGCTACACCTTC. The encoded protein is CASKTDRGFVGGYTF.

The chain has TRBV7-8 and TRBJ2-1; 14 bases agree with TRBD2. J was trimmed by 7 bases and V by 5 bases; bases with no gene match: 1. Germline V gene lookup returns CDR1 SGHVS and CDR2 FQNEAQ. This CDR3 has 14 amino acids. The CDR3 here is CASSRTSGRNEQFF. CDR3 coding DNA: TGTGCCAGCAGCAGGACTAGCGGGAGGAATGAGCAGTTCTTC.

The chain recombines TRBV10-3 with TRBJ2-5; tentatively, D is TRBD2 (6 bases). Trimming stripped 4 bases from V and 2 bases from J, with 17 bases between. Germline V gene lookup returns CDR1 ENHRY and CDR2 SYGVKD. The CDR3 runs to 16 residues. This CDR3 reads CAISAVADRLQETQYF. The CDR3 DNA is TGTGCCATCAGTGCAGTAGCGGATCGACTACAAGAGACCCAGTACTTC.

The rearrangement joins TRBV28 to TRBJ2-7, with 7 bases lining up with TRBD2. CDR1 and CDR2 (germline): MDHEN, SYDVKM. The CDR3 is made up of 16 amino acids. J was trimmed by 0 bases and V by 5 bases; bases with no gene match: 10. This CDR3 is CASSTQRGAVSYEQYF. The CDR3 bases are TGTGCCAGCAGTACCCAGCGGGGCGCCGTCTCCTACGAGCAGTACTTC.

This chain connects TRBV19 to TRBJ2-2; 8 nucleotides line up with TRBD1. The germline CDR1 and CDR2 sequences are LNHDA and SQIVND (reference sequence). The CDR3 runs to 17 residues. Trimming took 3 bases from V and 2 from J; bases not matched to a gene: 8. This CDR3 reads CASSMGDRTFNTGELFF. The DNA of the CDR3 is TGTGCCAGTAGTATGGGGGACAGGACTTTTAACACCGGGGAGCTGTTTTTT.

This chain uses TRBV12-5 with TRBJ1-5, with no clear D. V lost 1 base to trimming and J lost 9 bases, with 7 bases between them. Germline V lookup: CDR1 LGHNT, CDR2 FRNRAP. This CDR3 has 12 amino acids. The CDR3 DNA reads as TGTGCTAGTGGTTTGGATTCGTGGCCCCAGCATTTT. Its protein product is CASGLDSWPQHF.

This clone has a handful of counts. This chain uses TRBV5-1 with TRBJ1-6; 7 nucleotides agree with TRBD1. In germline, CDR1 is SGHRS, CDR2 YFSETQ. The CDR3 contains 14 residues. After removal of 4 bases from V and 7 bases from J, the junction contained 5 bases not matched to a gene. CDR3 nucleotides: TGCGCCAGCAGCCGGGGACAGCAGAATTCACCCCTCCACTTT. Translating it yields CASSRGQQNSPLHF.

The gene calls are TRBV7-9 and TRBJ2-1, with D tentatively TRBD2 (7 bases). Germline V CDR1 and CDR2: SEHNR, FQNEAQ (reference sequence). V shed 0 bases and J shed 6 bases, with 15 bases lying between them. CDR3 length: 16 residues. The CDR3 region is CASSLARAGEGNEQFF. The CDR3, as DNA: TGTGCCAGCAGCTTAGCGAGGGCAGGGGAGGGCAATGAGCAGTTCTTC.

CDR3 in DNA: TGTGCCATCAGTGGGACAGGGGGATTGGGCAATCAGCCCCAGCATTTT. It yields the protein CAISGTGGLGNQPQHF. The chain joins TRBV10-3 to TRBJ1-5; 10 nucleotides line up with TRBD1. This CDR3 comprises 16 residues. Germline-derived CDR1 and CDR2 are ENHRY and SYGVKD. V was pared by 4 bases and J by 2 bases, with 5 bases of the junction left unmatched.

This clone was counted a single time. V usage is TRBV7-2 and J usage is TRBJ1-1, with a weak D call TRBD1 (5 bases). The CDR3 runs to 14 residues. CDR1 and CDR2 from the germline V gene are SGHTA and FQGNSA. Deletions cut 1 base from V and 6 bases from J, with 12 bases between. The CDR3 loop reads CASSLGGVASEAFF. CDR3 DNA sequence: TGTGCCAGCAGCTTAGGGGGCGTGGCGTCTGAAGCTTTCTTT.

The chain recombines TRBV11-2 with TRBJ2-7, with 9 bases identical to TRBD1. Unmatched junction bases numbered 7, after V lost 5 bases and J lost 5 bases. Per the germline V gene, CDR1 is SGHAT and CDR2 is FQNNGV. CDR3 length: 14 amino acids. The CDR3 region has the DNA TGTGCCAGCAGCACTACAGGGGGCAGGAACGAGCAGTACTTC. Protein product: CASSTTGGRNEQYF.

The chain recombines TRBV4-1 with TRBJ2-5; 7 bases fit TRBD2. The CDR3 runs 17 residues. Germline lookup yields CDR1 MGHRA and CDR2 YSYEKL. The trim removed 1 base at V and 2 bases at J, leaving 10 bases unmatched. The chain's CDR3 is CASSQGSVGREQETQYF. The CDR3 DNA follows: TGCGCCAGCAGCCAAGGGTCCGTCGGGCGGGAGCAAGAGACCCAGTACTTC.

The genes are TRBV2 and TRBJ2-6; 8 bases agree with TRBD1. Germline lookup yields CDR1 SNHLY and CDR2 FYNNEI. The CDR3 is 19 residues long. The junction had 15 bases not matched to a gene; V was cut back by 4 bases and J by 4 bases. CDR3 coding DNA: TGTGCCAGCAGTGCGATTCGGACAGGGCGCTGGTCCGGGGCCAACGTCCTGACTTTC. Protein sequence: CASSAIRTGRWSGANVLTF.

This clone was counted between two and nine times. The genes are TRBV3-1 (or the pseudogene TRBV3-2) and TRBJ2-7; TRBD1 agrees at 8 bases. Germline V CDR1 and CDR2: LGHDT, YNNKEL (reference sequence). V shed 4 bases, J shed 2 bases, and the junction held 1 base outside the gene matches. The CDR3 covers 13 residues. CDR3 amino acids: CASSRTGPYEQYF. The CDR3 coding sequence is TGTGCCAGCAGCCGGACAGGGCCCTACGAGCAGTACTTC.

The J gene is TRBJ1-4, the V gene TRBV7-6, with D maybe TRBD1 (6 bases). The CDR3 runs 16 residues. Deletions cut 5 bases from V and 7 bases from J, with 20 bases between. Per germline, CDR1 SGHVS and CDR2 FNYEAQ. CDR3 region: CASSPTFGTQGEKLFF. CDR3 DNA sequence: TGTGCCAGCAGCCCAACCTTTGGGACACAGGGTGAAAAACTGTTTTTT.

The rearrangement uses TRBV4-1 and TRBJ1-2; possible D gene TRBD1, 5 bases. Trimming stripped 3 bases from V and 0 bases from J, with 8 bases between. The CDR3 has 14 amino acids. Germline loops: CDR1 MGHRA, CDR2 YSYEKL. For the CDR3, the DNA is TGCGCCAGCAGCCAGGGGCAGGCTAACTATGGCTACACCTTC. Translating gives CASSQGQANYGYTF.

This sequence joins TRBV2 and TRBJ1-1; 9 bases fit TRBD1. CDR3 length: 15 amino acids. Trimming removed 6 bases from V and 3 bases from J; junction bases left unmatched: 8. The V gene's germline CDR1 is SNHLY and CDR2 FYNNEI. CDR3 DNA: TGTGCCAGCAGACGGGACAGGGTGAGGTACACTGAAGCTTTCTTT. Amino acids: CASRRDRVRYTEAFF.

This sequence joins TRBV19 and TRBJ2-1, with TRBD2 matching 11 bases. This CDR3 region has 15 residues. The ends lost 4 bases at V and 9 bases at J; junction bases unmatched: 8. Per germline, CDR1 LNHDA and CDR2 SQIVND (reference sequence). The CDR3 reads CASSSPGTSGVEQFF. For the CDR3, the DNA is TGTGCCAGTAGTAGCCCCGGGACTAGCGGAGTTGAGCAGTTCTTC.

The chain carries TRBV5-4 and TRBJ2-5; no clear D gene. CDR1 and CDR2 (germline): SGHNT, YYREEE (reference sequence). Deletions cut 3 bases from V and 5 bases from J, with 11 bases between. The CDR3 runs 13 residues. The CDR3 reads CASSSDTWETQYF. The CDR3 DNA follows: TGTGCCAGCAGCTCCGACACCTGGGAGACCCAGTACTTC.

On this clone itself: A read error may account for a junction end that differs from germline. The chain combines TRBV6-5 with TRBJ2-1; the D gene is possibly TRBD2 (5 bases). The CDR3 totals 15 residues. The germline V gene has CDR1 MNHEY and CDR2 SVGAGI. CDR3 bases: TGTGCGAGCACCGGAGGCAAGAGCTCCTACAATGAGCAGTTCTTC. It is translated as CASTGGKSSYNEQFF.

The chain uses TRBV24-1 and TRBJ2-3; no reliable D call. The CDR3 runs 14 residues. Germline V lookup: CDR1 KGHDR, CDR2 SFDVKD. V was pared by 6 bases and J by 0 bases, with 9 bases between. The CDR3 bases are TGTGCCACCAGTCCCCCAGAAAGCACAGATACGCAGTATTTT. Translation: CATSPPESTDTQYF.

The genes are TRBV10-1 and TRBJ1-3, with D possibly matching TRBD1 (6 bases). This CDR3 has 16 residues. With 7 bases removed from V and 3 bases from J, the gap between germline ends came to 19 bases. Germline V gives CDR1 WNHNN, CDR2 SYGVQD (reference sequence). CDR3 loop: CASNRLQGEGGNTIYF. Here the CDR3 DNA reads TGCGCCAGCAACCGATTACAGGGAGAGGGTGGAAACACCATATATTTT.

The table lists this clone with a few counts. The V gene is TRBV7-6, the J gene TRBJ1-5; TRBD1 matches 7 bases. The ends lost 1 base at V and 6 bases at J; junction bases unmatched: 0. The CDR3 has 13 residues. Germline CDR1 and CDR2: SGHVS and FNYEAQ. CDR3 sequence: CASSLGDSQPQHF. In DNA form, the CDR3 reads TGTGCCAGCAGCTTAGGGGACAGTCAGCCCCAGCATTTT.

The rearrangement joins TRBV4-1 to TRBJ1-6; D gene ambiguous. The CDR3 consists of 14 residues. The V end was cut by 3 bases, the J end by 7 bases, with 10 bases between. Germline values: CDR1 MGHRA, CDR2 YSYEKL. The CDR3 DNA reads TGCGCCAGCAGCCATAGATTCCGGAATTCACCCCTCCACTTT. Translating gives CASSHRFRNSPLHF.

This chain links TRBV12-5 with TRBJ1-6, with 8 bases lining up with TRBD1. Germline V gives CDR1 LGHNT, CDR2 FRNRAP. V dropped 4 bases and J dropped 9; count of bases not matched to a gene: 5. This CDR3 comprises 14 residues. The DNA for the CDR3 is TGTGCTAGTGGTTCGACAGGGGCAGGTTCACCCCTCCACTTT. As protein: CASGSTGAGSPLHF. Based on the CDR3 plus reference TRBV12-5 and TRBJ1-6, the full variable domain is DARVTQTPRHKVTEMGQEVTMRCQPILGHNTVFWYRQTMMQGLELLAYFRNRAPLDDSGMPKDRFSAEMPDATLATLKIQPSEPRDSAVYFCASGSTGAGSPLHFGNGTRLTVT.

The V call is TRBV5-1, the J call TRBJ1-1, with 7 positions matching TRBD1. Germline lookup yields CDR1 SGHRS and CDR2 YFSETQ. CDR3 size: 16 residues. Losses at the gene ends were 0 bases for V and 0 bases for J; bases not matched to a gene: 5. The DNA for the CDR3 is TGCGCCAGCAGCTTGGTCGGGACAGCTATGAACACTGAAGCTTTCTTT. It translates to CASSLVGTAMNTEAFF. Supplemented by reference TRBV5-1 and TRBJ1-1, the full variable domain reads KAGVTQTPRYLIKTRGQQVTLSCSPISGHRSVSWYQQTPGQGLQFLFEYFSETQRNKGNFPGRFSGRQFSNSRSEMNVSTLELGDSALYLCASSLVGTAMNTEAFFGQGTRLTVV.

The chain couples TRBV2 to TRBJ2-5; 11 nucleotides match TRBD2. CDR3 length equals 13 residues. V trimming: 8 bases; J trimming: 4 bases; junction bases outside the gene matches: 3. CDR1 and CDR2 from the germline V gene are SNHLY and FYNNEI. CDR3 bases: TGTGCCAGCTCTGGACTAGCGGGAGAGACCCAGTACTTC. Its protein is CASSGLAGETQYF.

The rearrangement joins TRBV11-2 to TRBJ2-7; 10 bases align to TRBD1. The CDR3 loop spans 15 amino acids. The germline V gene has CDR1 SGHAT and CDR2 FQNNGV. Trimming removed 5 bases from V and 1 base from J; junction bases left unmatched: 5. The CDR3 DNA reads TGTGCCAGCAGCCCCAGACAGGGGGCTTCCTACGAGCAGTACTTC. Translated: CASSPRQGASYEQYF.

The rearrangement uses TRBV19 and TRBJ2-6; 7 bases fit TRBD1. The germline V gene has CDR1 LNHDA and CDR2 SQIVND (reference sequence). With 4 bases clipped from V and 4 bases from J, the junction kept 16 bases outside the gene matches. The CDR3 has 19 amino acids. CDR3 bases: TGTGCCAGTAGTAGTAGAGGGGGCCCGGGGTCCACCGGGGCCAACGTCCTGACTTTC. This sequence encodes CASSSRGGPGSTGANVLTF.